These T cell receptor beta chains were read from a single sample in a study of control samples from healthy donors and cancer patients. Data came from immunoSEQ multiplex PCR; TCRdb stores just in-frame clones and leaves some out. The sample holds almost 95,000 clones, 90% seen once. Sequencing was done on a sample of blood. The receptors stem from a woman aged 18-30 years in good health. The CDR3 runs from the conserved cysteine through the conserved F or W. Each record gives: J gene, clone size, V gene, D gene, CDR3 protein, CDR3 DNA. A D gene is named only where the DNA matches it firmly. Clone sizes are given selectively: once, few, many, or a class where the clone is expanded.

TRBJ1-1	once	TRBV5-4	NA	CASSFRNTEAFF	TGTGCCAGCAGCTTCAGGAACACTGAAGCTTTCTTT
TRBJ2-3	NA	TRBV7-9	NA	CASSQIRGDTQYF	TGTGCCAGCAGCCAGATACGGGGAGATACGCAGTATTTT
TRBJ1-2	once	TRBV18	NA	CASSAGSNYGYTF	TGTGCCAGCTCGGCAGGGTCCAACTATGGCTACACCTTC
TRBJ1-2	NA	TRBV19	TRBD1	CASSSSGQGGYGYTF	TGTGCCAGTAGTTCCTCAGGACAGGGCGGCTATGGCTACACCTTC
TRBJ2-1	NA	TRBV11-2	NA	CASSLDRVYGNEQFF	TGTGCCAGCAGCTTAGATCGAGTTTATGGGAATGAGCAGTTCTTC
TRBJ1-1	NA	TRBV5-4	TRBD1	CASSSGQGNTEAFF	TGTGCCAGCAGCTCGGGACAGGGGAACACTGAAGCTTTCTTT
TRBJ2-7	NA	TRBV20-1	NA	CSASRSDGYEQYF	TGCAGTGCTAGTCGCAGTGACGGCTACGAGCAGTACTTC
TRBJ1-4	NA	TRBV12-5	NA	CASGPWLGEKLFF	TGTGCTAGTGGCCCGTGGCTGGGGGAAAAACTGTTTTTT
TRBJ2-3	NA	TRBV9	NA	CASSVAGGGDTQYF	TGTGCCAGCAGCGTAGCTGGGGGCGGGGATACGCAGTATTTT
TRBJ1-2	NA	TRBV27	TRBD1	CASSLYSTGIYGYTF	TGTGCCAGCAGTTTATACTCGACAGGGATCTATGGCTACACCTTC
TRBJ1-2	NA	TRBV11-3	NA	CASSLDRSGRGYTF	TGTGCCAGCAGCTTAGATCGATCCGGGAGAGGCTACACCTTC
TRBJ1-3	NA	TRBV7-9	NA	CASSLITGNTIYF	TGTGCCAGCAGCTTAATAACTGGAAACACCATATATTTT
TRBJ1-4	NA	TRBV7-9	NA	CASSLGPGEGLFF	TGTGCCAGCAGCTTAGGGCCCGGCGAGGGTCTGTTTTTT
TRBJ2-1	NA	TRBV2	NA	CASSERRDNEQFF	TGTGCCAGCAGTGAACGAAGGGACAATGAGCAGTTCTTC
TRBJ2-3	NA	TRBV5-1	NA	CASSRTGGLPLWTQYF	TGCGCCAGCAGTCGTACAGGCGGACTACCCCTTTGGACGCAGTATTTT
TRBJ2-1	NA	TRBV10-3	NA	CAISETQKAYNEQFF	TGTGCCATCAGTGAAACACAGAAAGCTTACAATGAGCAGTTCTTC
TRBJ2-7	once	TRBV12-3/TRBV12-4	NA	CASSLSRGDEQYF	TGTGCCAGCAGTTTATCCCGCGGGGACGAGCAGTACTTC
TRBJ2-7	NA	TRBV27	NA	CASSGSPVGRTYEQYF	TGTGCCAGCAGTGGTTCGCCCGTAGGGCGTACCTACGAGCAGTACTTC
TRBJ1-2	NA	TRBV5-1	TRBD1	CASSLGDRAFNGYTF	TGCGCCAGCAGCTTGGGGGACAGGGCTTTCAATGGCTACACCTTC
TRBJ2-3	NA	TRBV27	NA	CASSWSGADTQYF	TGTGCCAGCAGTTGGTCAGGAGCAGATACGCAGTATTTT
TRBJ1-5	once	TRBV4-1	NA	CASSQDAGVGGWQPQHF	TGCGCCAGCAGCCAAGATGCCGGAGTAGGGGGTTGGCAGCCCCAGCATTTT
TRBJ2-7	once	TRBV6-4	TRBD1	CASSLLPGQGKNEQYF	TGTGCCAGCAGCCTTCTACCGGGACAGGGGAAGAACGAGCAGTACTTC
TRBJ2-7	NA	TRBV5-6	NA	CASSLNRVGYEQYF	TGTGCCAGCAGCTTAAACCGAGTTGGATACGAGCAGTACTTC
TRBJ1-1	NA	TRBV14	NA	CASSHSRSTEAFF	TGTGCCAGCAGCCACTCAAGAAGCACTGAAGCTTTCTTT
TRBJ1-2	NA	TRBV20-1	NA	CSAAPGFGYTF	TGCAGTGCAGCGCCAGGGTTTGGCTACACCTTC
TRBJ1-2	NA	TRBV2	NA	CASSEGGGGHPGYTF	TGTGCCAGCAGTGAGGGGGGAGGGGGTCACCCGGGCTACACCTTC
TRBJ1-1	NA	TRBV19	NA	CATMGGQGSTEAFF	TGTGCCACCATGGGAGGGCAGGGAAGCACTGAAGCTTTCTTT
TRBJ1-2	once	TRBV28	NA	CASSPGPGTYGYTF	TGTGCCAGCAGTCCTGGGCCCGGGACTTATGGCTACACCTTC
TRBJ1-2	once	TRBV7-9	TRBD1	CASSSNPGTGKNYGYTF	TGTGCCAGCAGCTCGAACCCCGGGACAGGGAAAAACTATGGCTACACCTTC
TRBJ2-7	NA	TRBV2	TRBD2	CASIPSGGFYEQYF	TGTGCCAGCATCCCTAGCGGGGGCTTCTACGAGCAGTACTTC
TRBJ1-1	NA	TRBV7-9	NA	CASSSRLSSLNTEAFF	TGTGCCAGCAGCTCAAGGCTTAGCAGTTTGAACACTGAAGCTTTCTTT
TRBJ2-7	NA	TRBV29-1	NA	CSVEGFYEQYF	TGCAGCGTTGAGGGATTTTACGAGCAGTACTTC
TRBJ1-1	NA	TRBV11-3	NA	CASSLNPNTEAFF	TGTGCCAGCAGCTTAAATCCGAACACTGAAGCTTTCTTT
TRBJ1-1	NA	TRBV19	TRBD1	CASSLQGQGKGTEAFF	TGTGCCAGTAGTCTCCAAGGACAGGGGAAGGGGACTGAAGCTTTCTTT
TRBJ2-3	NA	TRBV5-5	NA	CASSLAGADTQYF	TGTGCCAGCAGCTTGGCAGGGGCAGATACGCAGTATTTT
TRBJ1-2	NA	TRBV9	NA	CASSVGGDDGYTF	TGTGCCAGCAGCGTGGGAGGGGACGATGGCTACACCTTC
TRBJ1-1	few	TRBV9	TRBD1	CASSENRGNTEAFF	TGTGCCAGCAGCGAAAACAGGGGGAACACTGAAGCTTTCTTT
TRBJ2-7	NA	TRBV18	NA	CASSPQGITSYEQYF	TGTGCCAGCTCACCACAGGGGATCACCTCCTACGAGCAGTACTTC
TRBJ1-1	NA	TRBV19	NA	CASTRSGSSLNTEAFF	TGTGCCAGTACCAGGTCGGGGAGCTCCTTGAACACTGAAGCTTTCTTT
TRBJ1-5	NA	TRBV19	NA	CASSITGINQPQHF	TGTGCCAGTAGTATAACGGGCATTAATCAGCCCCAGCATTTT
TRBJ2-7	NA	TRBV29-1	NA	CSVARDRSYEQYF	TGCAGCGTCGCGCGGGACCGGTCCTACGAGCAGTACTTC
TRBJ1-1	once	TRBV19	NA	CASSIVRNTEAFF	TGTGCCAGTAGTATAGTGAGGAACACTGAAGCTTTCTTT
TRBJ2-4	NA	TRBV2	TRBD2	CASRVLAGGPIDIQYF	TGTGCCAGCAGGGTCCTCGCGGGGGGGCCGATAGACATTCAGTACTTC
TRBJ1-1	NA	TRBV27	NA	CASSSYQAANTEAFF	TGTGCCAGCAGTTCGTACCAGGCGGCGAACACTGAAGCTTTCTTT
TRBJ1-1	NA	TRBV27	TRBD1	CASSSWRQGVDTEAFF	TGTGCCAGCAGTTCCTGGAGACAGGGGGTGGACACTGAAGCTTTCTTT
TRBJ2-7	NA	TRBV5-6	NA	CASSLHGTYEQYF	TGTGCCAGCAGCTTGCACGGAACCTACGAGCAGTACTTC